This TCR beta chain was sequenced for a study of cytomegalovirus exposure and HLA in healthy donors. In the case of this clone: The antigen is undetermined.

Findings and caveats of the study: A link between a missense DCLRE1C variant and TCR beta V- and J-gene trimming emerged from a later analysis. The study flagged some 170 TCR beta chains as cytomegalovirus-associated. Rare TCR sequences predominated, though certain public TCRs were found in many donors.

Researchers ran the PCR with 60 Vbeta and 13 Jbeta primers. Assay used: immunoSEQ multiplex PCR; TCRdb lists only in-frame clones, some missing. The table has 110,000 to 150,000 clones, about 73% seen once. V gave up 8 bases and J gave up 0 bases, with 18 bases separating them. Germline V CDR1 and CDR2: SQVTM, ANQGSEA. The CDR3 spans 15 residues. The sequenced sample consisted of PBMCs. The sequence derives from a woman in her fifties or sixties in good health and CMV-seropositive. This chain links TRBV29-1 with TRBJ2-3; D is uncertain. The CDR3 loop is CSTSSVASSTDTQYF. The CDR3 region has the DNA TGCAGCACCTCATCAGTCGCCTCTAGCACAGATACGCAGTATTTT.